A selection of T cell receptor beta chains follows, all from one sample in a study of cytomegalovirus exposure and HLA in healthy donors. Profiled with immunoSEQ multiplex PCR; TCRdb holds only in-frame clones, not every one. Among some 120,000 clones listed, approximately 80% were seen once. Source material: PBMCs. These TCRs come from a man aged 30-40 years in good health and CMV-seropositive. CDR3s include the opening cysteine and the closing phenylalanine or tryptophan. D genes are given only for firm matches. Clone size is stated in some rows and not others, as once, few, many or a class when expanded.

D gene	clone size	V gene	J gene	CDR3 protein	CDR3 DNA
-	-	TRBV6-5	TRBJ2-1	CASIVHQGGGNEQFF	TGTGCCAGCATCGTCCATCAGGGAGGGGGGAATGAGCAGTTCTTC
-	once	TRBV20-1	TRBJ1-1	CSASGGTEAFF	TGCAGTGCTTCGGGGGGCACTGAAGCTTTCTTT
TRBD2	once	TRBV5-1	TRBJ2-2	CASSLGLAGGTGELFF	TGCGCCAGCAGCTTGGGGCTAGCGGGAGGCACCGGGGAGCTGTTTTTT
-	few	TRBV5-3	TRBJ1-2	CARSLTGNYGYTF	TGTGCCAGAAGCCTGACAGGAAACTATGGCTACACCTTC
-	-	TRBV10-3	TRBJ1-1	CAISEYRMTEAFF	TGTGCCATCAGTGAGTACAGAATGACTGAAGCTTTCTTT
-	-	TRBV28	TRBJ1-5	CASSKLNQPQHF	TGTGCCAGCAGCAAACTCAATCAGCCCCAGCATTTT
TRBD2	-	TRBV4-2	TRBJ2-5	CASRSGLAGGPQETQYF	TGTGCCAGCAGAAGCGGACTAGCGGGGGGCCCACAAGAGACCCAGTACTTC
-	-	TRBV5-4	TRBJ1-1	CASSSTVMNTEAFF	TGTGCCAGCAGCTCGACAGTTATGAACACTGAAGCTTTCTTT
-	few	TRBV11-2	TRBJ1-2	CASSSGGSYGYTF	TGTGCCAGCAGCTCCGGGGGGTCTTATGGCTACACCTTC
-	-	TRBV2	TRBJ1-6	CATSNRVLGGNSPLHF	TGTGCCACCTCCAACAGGGTCCTAGGGGGTAATTCACCCCTCCACTTT
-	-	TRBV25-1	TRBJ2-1	CASRLGSLIQFF	TGTGCCAGCAGACTGGGGAGTCTCATCCAGTTCTTC
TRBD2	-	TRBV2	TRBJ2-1	CASSARGGSFRIYEQFF	TGTGCCAGCAGTGCCCGGGGGGGTAGCTTCCGTATCTATGAGCAGTTCTTC